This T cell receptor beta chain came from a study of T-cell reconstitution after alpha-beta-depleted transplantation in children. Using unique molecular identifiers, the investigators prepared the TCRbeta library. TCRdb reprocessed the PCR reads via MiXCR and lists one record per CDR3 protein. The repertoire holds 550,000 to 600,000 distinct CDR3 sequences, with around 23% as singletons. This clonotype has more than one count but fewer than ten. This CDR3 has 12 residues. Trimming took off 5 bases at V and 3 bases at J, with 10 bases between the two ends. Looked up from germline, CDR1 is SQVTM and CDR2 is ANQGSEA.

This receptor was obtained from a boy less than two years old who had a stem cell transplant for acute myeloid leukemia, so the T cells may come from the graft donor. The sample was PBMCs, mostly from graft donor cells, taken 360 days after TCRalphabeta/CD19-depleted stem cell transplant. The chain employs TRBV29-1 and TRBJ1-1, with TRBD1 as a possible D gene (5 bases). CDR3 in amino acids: CSVLGLYTEAFF. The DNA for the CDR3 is TGCAGCGTTCTGGGACTGTACACTGAAGCTTTCTTT.